These 3 T cell receptor beta chains were sequenced from one sample in a study of CD8 T cells in Susac syndrome. The authors reverse transcribed roughly 0.45 to 1 ug RNA with random hexamers. TCRdb called the immunoSEQ multiplex PCR reads again in MiXCR, with one record for every CDR3 protein. The data show about 200,000 distinct CDR3 sequences, roughly nine tenths seen once. The sequencing input was CD4+ T cells from PBMCs. Receptors originate from a human donor with Susac syndrome.

J is TRBJ2-2 and V is TRBV9, with 15 nucleotides matching TRBD2. The CDR3 contains 16 residues. The V gene's germline CDR1 is SGDLS and CDR2 YYNGEE. Trimming at V came to 2 bases and at J to 5 bases, leaving 1 base not matched to a gene. Here the CDR3 reads CASSVGTSGGTGELFF. The CDR3 DNA reads as TGTGCCAGCAGCGTGGGGACTAGCGGGGGGACCGGGGAGCTGTTTTTT. The whole variable domain, remainder taken from reference TRBV9 and TRBJ2-2, is DSGVTQTPKHLITATGQRVTLRCSPRSGDLSVYWYQQSLDQGLQFLIQYYNGEERAKGNILERFSAQQFPDLHSELNLSSLELGDSALYFCASSVGTSGGTGELFFGEGSRLTVL.

The chain joins TRBV30 to TRBJ1-5; tentative D call: TRBD1 (6 bases). V lost 4 bases to trimming and J lost 3 bases, with 13 bases between them. This CDR3 is built from 14 residues. Germline values: CDR1 GTSNPN, CDR2 SVGIG (reference sequence). CDR3 amino acids: CAWTRGGPNQPQHF. Written as DNA, the CDR3 is TGTGCCTGGACTCGAGGGGGGCCCAATCAGCCCCAGCATTTT.

The chain joins TRBV10-2 to TRBJ2-1, with 10 bases matching TRBD2. V shed 10 bases and J 7 bases; nucleotides not matched to a gene: 10. The CDR3 is 14 residues long. Germline CDR1 WSHSY, CDR2 SAAADI. The CDR3 sequence: CATKWLAGANEQFF. CDR3 coding DNA: TGCGCCACCAAGTGGCTAGCGGGAGCGAATGAGCAGTTCTTC.